This T cell receptor beta chain came from a study of OX40 agonist ivuxolimab in advanced cancers. Overall study context: Enrollees could have had prior anti-PD-1, anti-PD-L1 or anti-CTLA-4 therapy, which 40% to 45% had received.

Germline V gives CDR1 SGHNT, CDR2 YYREEE (reference sequence). The length of the CDR3 is 12 residues. Trimming shortened V by 4 bases and J by 3 bases, and 8 bases separated the two germline ends. Produced via immunoSEQ multiplex PCR; TCRdb's table is partial and in-frame only. In the table there are about 94,000 clones, roughly 88% of which are singletons. This rearrangement joins TRBV5-4 to TRBJ2-7; unclear D gene. This receptor was identified in an adult with an advanced solid tumor such as melanoma, head and neck, liver or kidney cancer. The sequenced sample was CD4+ or CD8+ T cells sorted from blood, obtained in a trial of the OX40 agonist ivuxolimab. The CDR3: CASSTDRYEQYF. DNA for the CDR3: TGTGCCAGCAGCACGGACCGCTACGAGCAGTACTTC.